The T cell receptor beta chain described here comes from a study of OX40 agonist ivuxolimab in advanced cancers. Looking at the study overall: A male proportion of about 86% was recorded, with mean age approximately 60 years and range roughly 23 to 85. Broader study findings: Antigen targets of the expanded peripheral T cells went undetermined. There was clonal expansion of CD4+ and CD8+ blood T cells by week 6 at 0.1 to 3.0 mg/kg.

The protocol was immunoSEQ multiplex PCR, while the TCRdb copy is restricted to in-frame clones and leaves out a portion. The table records roughly 48,000 clones, approximately 85% of them present only once. In germline, CDR1 is LNHDA, CDR2 SQIVND (reference sequence). Deletions cut 4 bases from V and 2 bases from J, with 15 bases between. The CDR3 extends over 16 amino acids. A history of autoimmune disease or systemic immunosuppression excluded patients. By sample fraction, this clone is medium-sized. Its antigen is unidentified. The sample here was CD4+ or CD8+ T cells sorted from blood, taken in a trial of the OX40 agonist ivuxolimab. The genes are TRBV19 and TRBJ1-3; D unresolved. The receptor was isolated from an adult with an advanced solid tumor such as melanoma, head and neck, liver or kidney cancer. The CDR3 loop reads CASSRPPGFAGNTIYF. The DNA of the CDR3 is TGTGCCAGTAGTAGGCCCCCGGGGTTCGCTGGAAACACCATATATTTT.